The 18 T cell receptor beta chains given below trace back to one sample, sequenced in a study of shared clonotypes between healthy human individuals. In the naive CD8 group, cells lacked CD45RO and were positively selected for CCR7, so terminally differentiated effector memory CD45RA+ cells were left out. Only in-frame clones appear in the TCRdb table, and some are missing; sequencing was by immunoSEQ multiplex PCR. The sample shows fewer than 1 million clones, just over 95% of them seen only once. Material for sequencing was naive CD8+ T cells sorted from blood. These receptor sequences come from a man aged 25 to 45 in good health.

Remarks on this clone: The same CDR3 is also encoded by other DNA sequences in this sample. This chain links TRBV9 with TRBJ2-1; possible D gene TRBD2, 6 bases. The CDR3 length is 15 residues. Germline CDR1 and CDR2: SGDLS and YYNGEE. V lost 0 bases and J 4 bases, leaving 11 bases between the germline ends. CDR3 loop: CASSVGGARYNEQFF. The CDR3 DNA sequence: TGTGCCAGCAGCGTAGGCGGGGCTCGGTACAATGAGCAGTTCTTC.

Only a few counts were recorded for this clone. V gene TRBV5-4 combines with J gene TRBJ1-1; TRBD1 matches at 7 bases. CDR3 length: 13 residues. Germline CDR1 is SGHNT and CDR2 is YYREEE (reference sequence). J gave up 4 bases and V 4 bases, and 4 bases lay outside the gene matches. CDR3 in amino acids: CASSDTGATEAFF. CDR3 DNA: TGTGCCAGCAGCGATACAGGGGCCACTGAAGCTTTCTTT.

The chain carries TRBV19 and TRBJ2-3; D is ambiguous. This CDR3 comprises 13 residues. The V gene lost 5 bases and the J gene lost 0 bases, with 6 bases spanning the gap. Germline V CDR1 and CDR2: LNHDA, SQIVND (reference sequence). DNA of the CDR3: TGTGCCAGTAGTCGCCATAGCACAGATACGCAGTATTTT. This gives the protein CASSRHSTDTQYF.

Regarding this clone: This sample also contains other DNA sequences that code for the same CDR3. The chain employs TRBV27 and TRBJ2-7; D gene uncertain. The CDR3 length is 13 residues. V lost 3 bases and J lost 1, with 7 bases in between. The germline V gene encodes CDR1 MNHEY and CDR2 SMNVEV (reference sequence). This chain's CDR3 is CASSLLESYEQYF. CDR3 sequence (DNA): TGTGCCAGCAGTTTGCTGGAGTCCTACGAGCAGTACTTC.

A note on this clone: At one boundary the junction diverges from the germline segment, which might be a read error. The V call is TRBV13, the J call TRBJ2-7, with D tentatively TRBD2 (7 bases). The CDR3 contains 15 residues. Germline CDR1 is PRHDT and CDR2 is FYEKMQ (reference sequence). Written as DNA, the CDR3 is TGTGCCAGCAGCTTAGTCGGCGGGGGCCGCTCGAGGGTTGACTTC. Its translation is CASSLVGGGRSRVDF.

As to this clone: An end of the junction does not agree with germline; a read error may underlie this. The rearrangement uses TRBV2 and TRBJ2-1, with 7 bases lining up with TRBD2. The CDR3 has 15 residues. Germline-derived CDR1 and CDR2 are SNHLY and FYNNEI. The CDR3 region is CASREETAGYNEQFF. In DNA form, the CDR3 reads TGTGCCAGCAGAGAAGAGACAGCGGGATATAATGAGCAGTTCTTC.

Notes on this clone: Different DNA sequences within this sample yield the same CDR3. CDR3 DNA: TGTGCCAGCAGCTTAGAATCGTCCTACGAGCAGTACTTC. It codes for CASSLESSYEQYF. The V and J genes are TRBV11-2 and TRBJ2-7; no reliable D call. V dropped 0 bases and J dropped 1 base, with 4 bases sitting between them. The germline V gene has CDR1 SGHAT and CDR2 FQNNGV. This CDR3 region has 13 residues.

The CDR3 region is CASSSLAGVGYEQYF. Written as DNA, the CDR3 is TGTGCCAGCAGCTCCCTGGCGGGAGTAGGTTACGAGCAGTACTTC. The chain has TRBV7-8 and TRBJ2-7, with 7 bases fitting TRBD2. Germline V gene data show CDR1 as SGHVS and CDR2 as FQNEAQ. Trimming at V came to 4 bases and at J to 4 bases, leaving 10 bases not matched to a gene. This CDR3 comprises 15 residues.

The chain couples TRBV7-9 to TRBJ1-4, with a weak D call TRBD1 (6 bases). V was shortened by 5 bases and J by 0 bases, with 10 bases between the two germline ends. Germline V gene data show CDR1 as SEHNR and CDR2 as FQNEAQ (reference sequence). The CDR3 sequence is 15 residues long. CDR3 in amino acids: CASSIQGATNEKLFF. CDR3 sequence (DNA): TGTGCCAGCAGCATACAGGGTGCAACTAATGAAAAACTGTTTTTT.

V and J are TRBV9 and TRBJ2-2, with 7 bases that match TRBD2. J gave up 3 bases and V 4 bases, and 6 bases lay outside the gene matches. Looked up from germline, CDR1 is SGDLS and CDR2 is YYNGEE. The CDR3 totals 15 residues. The CDR3, as DNA: TGTGCCAGCAGCCCCCGGGACTATGACACCGGGGAGCTGTTTTTT. Translated, it gives CASSPRDYDTGELFF.

The chain recombines TRBV5-1 with TRBJ2-5; 7 bases match TRBD2. CDR1 and CDR2 (germline): SGHRS, YFSETQ. This CDR3 contains 16 residues. Trimming removed 1 base from V and 1 base from J; junction bases left unmatched: 7. CDR3: CASSLSHQRGQETQYF. The CDR3, as DNA: TGCGCCAGCAGCTTGTCTCACCAGCGGGGCCAAGAGACCCAGTACTTC. The full variable domain, rest sourced from reference TRBV5-1 and TRBJ2-5, is KAGVTQTPRYLIKTRGQQVTLSCSPISGHRSVSWYQQTPGQGLQFLFEYFSETQRNKGNFPGRFSGRQFSNSRSEMNVSTLELGDSALYLCASSLSHQRGQETQYFGPGTRLLVL.

V and J are TRBV18 and TRBJ2-3; 11 bases are a match to TRBD2. Germline lookup yields CDR1 KGHSH and CDR2 LQKENI. This CDR3 contains 16 residues. V lost 4 bases and J lost 2; bases outside the gene matches: 5. Written as DNA, the CDR3 is TGTGCCAGCTCACTCCGACTAGCGGGACTCACAGATACGCAGTATTTT. This sequence encodes CASSLRLAGLTDTQYF.

The rearrangement uses TRBV15 and TRBJ2-7; 9 bases match TRBD2. From germline, CDR1 is LNHNV and CDR2 YYDKDF (reference sequence). V trimming: 0 bases; J trimming: 4 bases; junction bases outside the gene matches: 4. The CDR3 covers 15 residues. CDR3: CATSRETGLAYEQYF. CDR3 nucleotide sequence: TGTGCCACCAGCAGAGAAACGGGACTAGCATACGAGCAGTACTTC.

The CDR3, as DNA: TGTGCCAGCAGCGACAGGGGGATGTTCGACGAGCAGTACTTC. Translated: CASSDRGMFDEQYF. V gene TRBV6-6 combines with J gene TRBJ2-7; 9 positions agree with TRBD1. This CDR3 region has 14 residues. The germline CDR1 and CDR2 sequences are MNHNY and SVGAGI (reference sequence). The V and J ends lost 6 bases and 5 bases, in that order; junction bases with no gene match: 8.

The V and J genes are TRBV10-3 and TRBJ1-1, with TRBD1 identical over 10 bases. CDR1 is ENHRY, CDR2 SYGVKD, per germline. The CDR3 loop spans 11 amino acids. V shed 10 bases and J 9 bases; nucleotides not matched to a gene: 5. The CDR3 here is CATGQGWQAFF. The CDR3 DNA is TGTGCCACGGGACAGGGGTGGCAAGCTTTCTTT.

This sequence joins TRBV11-2 and TRBJ2-1, with 9 nucleotides matching TRBD2. Germline CDR1 is SGHAT and CDR2 is FQNNGV. CDR3 size: 16 residues. Trimming at V came to 6 bases and at J to 3 bases, leaving 9 bases not matched to a gene. CDR3 nucleotides: TGTGCCAGCAGACAAGACGGGACTAGCATCTACAATGAGCAGTTCTTC. It encodes CASRQDGTSIYNEQFF.

This chain uses TRBV29-1 with TRBJ2-4; D perhaps matches TRBD2 (6 bases). In germline, CDR1 is SQVTM, CDR2 ANQGSEA. With 4 bases removed from V and 9 bases from J, the gap between germline ends came to 13 bases. The CDR3 loop spans 12 amino acids. The CDR3 loop is CSVVVGGGIQYF. As DNA, the CDR3 is TGCAGCGTTGTAGTGGGAGGTGGCATTCAGTACTTC.

This clone was counted once. V usage is TRBV7-8 and J usage is TRBJ2-1, with TRBD2 matching over 13 bases. Germline values: CDR1 SGHVS, CDR2 FQNEAQ. This CDR3 spans 17 amino acids. J was trimmed by 6 bases and V by 5 bases; bases with no gene match: 10. The CDR3: CASSGGTSGKAINEQFF. Here the CDR3 DNA reads TGTGCCAGCAGCGGAGGGACTAGCGGGAAGGCGATCAATGAGCAGTTCTTC. Based on the CDR3 plus reference TRBV7-8 and TRBJ2-1, the full variable domain is GAGVSQSPRYKVAKRGQDVALRCDPISGHVSLFWYQQALGQGPEFLTYFQNEAQLDKSGLPSDRFFAERPEGSVSTLKIQRTQQEDSAVYLCASSGGTSGKAINEQFFGPGTRLTVL.